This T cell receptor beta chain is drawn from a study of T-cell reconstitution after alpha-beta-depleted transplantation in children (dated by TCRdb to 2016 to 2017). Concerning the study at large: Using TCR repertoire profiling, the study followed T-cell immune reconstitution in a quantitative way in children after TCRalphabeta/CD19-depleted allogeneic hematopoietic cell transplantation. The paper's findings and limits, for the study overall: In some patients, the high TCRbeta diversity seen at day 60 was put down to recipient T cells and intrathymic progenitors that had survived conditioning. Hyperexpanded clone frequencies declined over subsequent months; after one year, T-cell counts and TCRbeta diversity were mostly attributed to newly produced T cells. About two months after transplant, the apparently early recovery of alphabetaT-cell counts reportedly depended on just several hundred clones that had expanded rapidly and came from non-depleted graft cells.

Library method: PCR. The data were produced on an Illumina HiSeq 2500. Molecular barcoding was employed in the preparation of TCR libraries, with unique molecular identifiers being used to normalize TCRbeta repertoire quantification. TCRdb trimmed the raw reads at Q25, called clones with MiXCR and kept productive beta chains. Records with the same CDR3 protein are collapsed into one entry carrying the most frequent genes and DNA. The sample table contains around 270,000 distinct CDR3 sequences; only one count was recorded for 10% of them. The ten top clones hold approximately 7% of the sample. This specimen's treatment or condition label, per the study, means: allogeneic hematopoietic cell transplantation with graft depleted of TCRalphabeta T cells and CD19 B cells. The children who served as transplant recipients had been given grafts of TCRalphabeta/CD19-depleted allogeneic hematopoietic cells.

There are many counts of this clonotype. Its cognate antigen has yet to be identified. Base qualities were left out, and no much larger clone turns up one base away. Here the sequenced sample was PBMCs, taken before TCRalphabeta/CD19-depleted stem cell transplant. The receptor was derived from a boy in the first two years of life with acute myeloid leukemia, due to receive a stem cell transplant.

The sequenced DNA is TGTGCCAGCAGTTTTTCCAGGGGCAATCAGCCCCAGCATTTT. It specifies CASSFSRGNQPQHF. The rearrangement combines TRBV12-3 or TRBV12-4 with TRBJ1-5, with a weak D call of TRBD1 (5 bases match). The CDR3 sequence holds 14 residues, the cysteine and phenylalanine included. Just CDR3 DNA is preserved here, 42 bases in frame from base 1. V is shortened by 3 bases, J by 2 bases, and the region joining them spans 8 bases.